The sequence of this T cell receptor beta chain was determined in a study of blood T cell repertoires in COVID-19. Study context: Sites across the United States, Italy and Spain contributed samples from acute and convalescent COVID-19.

Only a few counts were recorded for this clone. The repertoire was sequenced with immunoSEQ multiplex PCR; TCRdb's copy has only in-frame clones and lacks some. The sample lists over 95,000 clones; roughly 85% were seen once. Sequenced material: peripheral blood. The receptor comes from a human donor in a cohort sampled during active COVID-19.

The CDR3 bases are TGTGCCACCAGCAGAGACCCCAGGGGGACTGGAAACACCATATATTTT. Protein sequence: CATSRDPRGTGNTIYF. J is TRBJ1-3 and V is TRBV15, with 7 bases that match TRBD1. Germline-derived CDR1 and CDR2 are LNHNV and YYDKDF (reference sequence). Trimming cost V 0 bases and J 2 bases; bases outside gene matches: 4. This CDR3 region has 16 residues. Full variable domain (outside the CDR3, taken from reference TRBV15 and TRBJ1-3): DAMVIQNPRYQVTQFGKPVTLSCSQTLNHNVMYWYQQKSSQAPKLLFHYYDKDFNNEADTPDNFQSRRPNTSFCFLDIRSPGLGDTAMYLCATSRDPRGTGNTIYFGEGSWLTVV.